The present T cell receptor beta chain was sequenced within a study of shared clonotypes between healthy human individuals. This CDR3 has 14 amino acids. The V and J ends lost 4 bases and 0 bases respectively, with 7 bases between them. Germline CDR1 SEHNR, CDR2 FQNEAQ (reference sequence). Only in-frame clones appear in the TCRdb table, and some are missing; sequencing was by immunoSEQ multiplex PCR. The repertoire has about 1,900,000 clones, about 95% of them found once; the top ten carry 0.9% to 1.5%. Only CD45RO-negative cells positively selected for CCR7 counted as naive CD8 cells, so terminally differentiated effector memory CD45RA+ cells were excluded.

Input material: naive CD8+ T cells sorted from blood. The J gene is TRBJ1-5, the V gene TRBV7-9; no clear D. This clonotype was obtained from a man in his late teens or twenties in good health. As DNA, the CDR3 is TGTGCCAGCAGCTGGCACGATAGCAATCAGCCCCAGCATTTT. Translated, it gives CASSWHDSNQPQHF.